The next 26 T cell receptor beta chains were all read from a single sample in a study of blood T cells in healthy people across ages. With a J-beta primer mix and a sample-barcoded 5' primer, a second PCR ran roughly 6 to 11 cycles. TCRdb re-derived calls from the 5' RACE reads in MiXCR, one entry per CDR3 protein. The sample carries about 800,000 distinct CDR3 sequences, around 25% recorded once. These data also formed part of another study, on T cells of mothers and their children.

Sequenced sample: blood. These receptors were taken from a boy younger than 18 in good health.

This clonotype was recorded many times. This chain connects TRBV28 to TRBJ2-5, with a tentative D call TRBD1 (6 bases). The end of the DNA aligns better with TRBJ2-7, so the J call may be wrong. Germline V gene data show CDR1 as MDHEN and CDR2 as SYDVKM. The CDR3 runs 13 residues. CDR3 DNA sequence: TGTGCCAGCAGCCCATCAGGGGTCTACGAGCAGTACTTC. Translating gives CASSPSGVYEQYF.

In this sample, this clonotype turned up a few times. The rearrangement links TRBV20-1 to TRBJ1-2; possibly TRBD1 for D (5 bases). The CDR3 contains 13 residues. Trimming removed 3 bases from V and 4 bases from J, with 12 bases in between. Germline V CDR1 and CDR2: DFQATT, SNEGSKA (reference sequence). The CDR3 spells CSARRGVAYGYTF. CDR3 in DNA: TGCAGTGCTAGGCGAGGGGTTGCCTATGGCTACACCTTC.

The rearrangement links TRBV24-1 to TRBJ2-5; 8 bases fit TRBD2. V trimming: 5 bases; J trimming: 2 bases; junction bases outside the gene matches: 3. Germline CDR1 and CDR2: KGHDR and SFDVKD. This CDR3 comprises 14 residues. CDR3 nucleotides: TGTGCCACCAGTGTTACGGGAGGGCAAGAGACCCAGTACTTC. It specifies CATSVTGGQETQYF.

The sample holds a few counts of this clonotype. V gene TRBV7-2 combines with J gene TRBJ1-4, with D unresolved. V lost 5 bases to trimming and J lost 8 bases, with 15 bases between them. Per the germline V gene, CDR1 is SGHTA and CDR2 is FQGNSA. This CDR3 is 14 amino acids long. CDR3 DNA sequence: TGTGCCAGCAGCCAAGGCGGGTTGCGGGAAAAACTGTTTTTT. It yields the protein CASSQGGLREKLFF.

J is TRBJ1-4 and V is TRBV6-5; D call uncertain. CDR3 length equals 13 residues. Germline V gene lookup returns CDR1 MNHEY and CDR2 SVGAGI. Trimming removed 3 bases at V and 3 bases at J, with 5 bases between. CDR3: CASSYNPNEKLFF. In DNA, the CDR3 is TGTGCCAGCAGTTATAACCCTAATGAAAAACTGTTTTTT.

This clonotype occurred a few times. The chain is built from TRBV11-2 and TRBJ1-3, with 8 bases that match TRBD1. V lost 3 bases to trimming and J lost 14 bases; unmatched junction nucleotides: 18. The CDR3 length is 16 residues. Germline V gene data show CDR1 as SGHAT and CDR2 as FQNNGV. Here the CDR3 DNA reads TGTGCCAGCAGCTTGTCCTTGGGGACAGGACACGGTGGATTATATTTT. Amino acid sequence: CASSLSLGTGHGGLYF.

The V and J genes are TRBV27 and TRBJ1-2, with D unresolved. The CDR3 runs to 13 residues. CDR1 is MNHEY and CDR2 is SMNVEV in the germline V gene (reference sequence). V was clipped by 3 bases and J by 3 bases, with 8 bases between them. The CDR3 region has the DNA TGTGCCAGCAGTTTCGGCCTCGACTATGGCTACACCTTC. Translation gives CASSFGLDYGYTF.

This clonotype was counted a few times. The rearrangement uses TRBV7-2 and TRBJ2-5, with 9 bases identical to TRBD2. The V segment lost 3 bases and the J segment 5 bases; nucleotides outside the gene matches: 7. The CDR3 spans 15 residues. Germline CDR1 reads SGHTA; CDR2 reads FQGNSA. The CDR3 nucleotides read TGTGCCAGCAGCTTTGATTCTAGCGGGGCTGAGACCCAGTACTTC. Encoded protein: CASSFDSSGAETQYF.

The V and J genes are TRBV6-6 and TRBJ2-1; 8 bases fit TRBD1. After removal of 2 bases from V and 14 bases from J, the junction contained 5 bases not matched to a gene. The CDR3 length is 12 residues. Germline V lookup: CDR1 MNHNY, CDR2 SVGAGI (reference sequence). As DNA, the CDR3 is TGTGCCAGCAGTTACCTCCGACAGGGGAAGTTCTTC. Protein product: CASSYLRQGKFF.

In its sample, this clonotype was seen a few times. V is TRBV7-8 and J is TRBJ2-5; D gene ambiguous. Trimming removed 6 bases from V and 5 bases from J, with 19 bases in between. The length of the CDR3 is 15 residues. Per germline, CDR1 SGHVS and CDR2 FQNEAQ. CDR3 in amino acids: CASSILGSQGETQYF. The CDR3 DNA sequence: TGTGCCAGCAGTATACTGGGAAGTCAAGGGGAGACCCAGTACTTC.

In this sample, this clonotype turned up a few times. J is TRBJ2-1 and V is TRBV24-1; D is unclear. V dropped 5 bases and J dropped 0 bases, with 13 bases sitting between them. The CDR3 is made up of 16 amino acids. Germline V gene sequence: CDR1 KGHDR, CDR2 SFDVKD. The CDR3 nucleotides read TGTGCCACCAGTGTCTCAAGCGTTAGCTCCTACAATGAGCAGTTCTTC. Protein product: CATSVSSVSSYNEQFF.

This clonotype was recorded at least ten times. CDR3 coding DNA: TGTGCCAGCAGCTTACGAGGGAACACCGGGGAGCTGTTTTTT. As protein: CASSLRGNTGELFF. The chain couples TRBV7-2 to TRBJ2-2; unclear D gene. The CDR3 length is 14 residues. V was clipped by 2 bases and J by 1 base, with 5 bases between them. Germline CDR1 reads SGHTA; CDR2 reads FQGNSA.

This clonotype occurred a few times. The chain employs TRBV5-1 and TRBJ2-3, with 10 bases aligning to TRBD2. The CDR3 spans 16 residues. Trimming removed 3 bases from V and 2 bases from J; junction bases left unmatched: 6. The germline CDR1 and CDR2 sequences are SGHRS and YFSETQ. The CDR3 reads CASSWQREGLTDTQYF. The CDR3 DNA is TGCGCCAGCAGCTGGCAGCGGGAGGGCCTCACAGATACGCAGTATTTT.

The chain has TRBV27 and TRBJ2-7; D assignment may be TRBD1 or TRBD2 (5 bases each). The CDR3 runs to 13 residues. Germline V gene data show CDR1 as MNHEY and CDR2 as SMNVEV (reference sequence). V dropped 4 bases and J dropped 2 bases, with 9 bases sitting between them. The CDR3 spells CASSWGIPYEQYF. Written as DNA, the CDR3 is TGTGCCAGCAGTTGGGGGATCCCCTACGAGCAGTACTTC.

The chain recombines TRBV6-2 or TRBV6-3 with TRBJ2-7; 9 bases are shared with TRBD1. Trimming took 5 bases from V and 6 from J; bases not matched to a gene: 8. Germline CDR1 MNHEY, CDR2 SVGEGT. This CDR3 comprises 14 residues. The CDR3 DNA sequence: TGTGCCAGCAGTCCGGGACAGGGACAGAGCGAGCAGTACTTC. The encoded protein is CASSPGQGQSEQYF.

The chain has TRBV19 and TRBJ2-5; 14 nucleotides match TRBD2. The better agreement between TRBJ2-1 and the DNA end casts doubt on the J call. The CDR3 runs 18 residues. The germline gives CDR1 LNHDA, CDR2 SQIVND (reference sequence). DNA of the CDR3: TGTGCCAGTAGGGATCGCCCGGGACTAGCGGGAGTGTTCCATGAGCAGTTCTTC. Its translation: CASRDRPGLAGVFHEQFF.

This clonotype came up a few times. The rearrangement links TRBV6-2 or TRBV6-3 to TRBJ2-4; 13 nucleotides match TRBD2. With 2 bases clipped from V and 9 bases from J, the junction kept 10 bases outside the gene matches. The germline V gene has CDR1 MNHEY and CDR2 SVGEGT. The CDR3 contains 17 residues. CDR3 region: CASSYGGLAGNRGIQYF. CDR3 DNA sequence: TGTGCCAGCAGTTACGGGGGACTAGCGGGAAATCGGGGCATTCAGTACTTC.

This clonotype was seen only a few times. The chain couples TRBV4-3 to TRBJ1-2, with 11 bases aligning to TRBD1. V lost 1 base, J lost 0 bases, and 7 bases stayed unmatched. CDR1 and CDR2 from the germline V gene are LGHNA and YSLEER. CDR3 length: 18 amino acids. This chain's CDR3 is CASSQGGTGGKANYGYTF. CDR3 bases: TGCGCCAGCAGCCAAGGTGGGACAGGGGGGAAGGCTAACTATGGCTACACCTTC.

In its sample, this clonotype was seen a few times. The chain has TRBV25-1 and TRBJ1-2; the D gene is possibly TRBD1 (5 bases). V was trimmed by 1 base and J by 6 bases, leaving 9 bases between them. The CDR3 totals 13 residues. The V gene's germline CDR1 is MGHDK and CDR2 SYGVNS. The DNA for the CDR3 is TGTGCCAGCAGTGAATTAGGGACTAATGGCTACACCTTC. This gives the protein CASSELGTNGYTF.

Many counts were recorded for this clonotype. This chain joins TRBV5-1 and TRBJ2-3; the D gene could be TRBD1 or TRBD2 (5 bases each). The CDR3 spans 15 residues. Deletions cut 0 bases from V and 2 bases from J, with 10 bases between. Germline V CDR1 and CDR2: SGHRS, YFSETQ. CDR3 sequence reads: CASSLAGAPTDTQYF. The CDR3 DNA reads TGCGCCAGCAGCTTGGCCGGGGCGCCCACAGATACGCAGTATTTT.

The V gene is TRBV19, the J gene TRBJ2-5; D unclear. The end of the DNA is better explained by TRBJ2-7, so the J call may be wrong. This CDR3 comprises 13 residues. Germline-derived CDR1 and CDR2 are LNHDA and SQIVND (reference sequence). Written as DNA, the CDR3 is TGTGCCAGTAGTAGAGACCTCGGCTACGAGCAGTACGTC. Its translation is CASSRDLGYEQYV.

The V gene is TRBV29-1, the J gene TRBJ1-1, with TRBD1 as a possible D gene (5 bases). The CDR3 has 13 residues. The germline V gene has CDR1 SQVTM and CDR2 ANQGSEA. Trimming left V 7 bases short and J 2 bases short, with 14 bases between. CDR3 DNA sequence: TGCAGCGGGATCCGGGACCGAAACACTGAAGCTTTCTTT. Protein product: CSGIRDRNTEAFF.

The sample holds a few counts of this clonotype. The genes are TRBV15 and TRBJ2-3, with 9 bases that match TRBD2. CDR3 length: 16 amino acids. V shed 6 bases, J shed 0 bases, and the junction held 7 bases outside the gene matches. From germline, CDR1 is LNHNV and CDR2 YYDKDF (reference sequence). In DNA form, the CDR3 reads TGTGCCACCAGTAACCCTAGCGGGGCTAGCACAGATACGCAGTATTTT. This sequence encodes CATSNPSGASTDTQYF.

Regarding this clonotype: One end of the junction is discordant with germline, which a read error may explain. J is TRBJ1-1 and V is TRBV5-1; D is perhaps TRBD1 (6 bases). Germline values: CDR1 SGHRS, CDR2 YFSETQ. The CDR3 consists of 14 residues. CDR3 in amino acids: CTSTWGGLDTEAFF. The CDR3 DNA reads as TGCACCAGCACCTGGGGGGGGCTAGACACTGAAGCTTTCTTT.

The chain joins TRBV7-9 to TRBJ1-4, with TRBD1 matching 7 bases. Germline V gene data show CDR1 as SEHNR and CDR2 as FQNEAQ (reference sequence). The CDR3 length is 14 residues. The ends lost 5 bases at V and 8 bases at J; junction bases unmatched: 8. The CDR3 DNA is TGTGCCAGCAGCGCTGACAGGGTTCGCGAAAAACTGTTTTTT. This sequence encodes CASSADRVREKLFF.

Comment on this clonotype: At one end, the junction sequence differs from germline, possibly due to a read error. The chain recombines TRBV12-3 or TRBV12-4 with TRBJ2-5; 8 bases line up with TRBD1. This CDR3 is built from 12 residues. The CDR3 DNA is TGTGCCTGCAGGGGGCTACAAGAGACCCAGTACTTC. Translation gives CACRGLQETQYF.